Here is one T cell receptor (beta chain) with its context. The data belong to a study of OX40 agonist ivuxolimab in advanced cancers. Trimming shortened V by 5 bases and J by 2 bases, and 10 bases separated the two germline ends. CDR1 and CDR2 (germline): SGHAT, FQNNGV. The CDR3 runs to 13 residues. Assay used: immunoSEQ multiplex PCR; TCRdb lists only in-frame clones, some missing. The sample lists 65,000 to 100,000 clones; approximately 94% were seen once. The sequence was collected from an adult with an advanced solid tumor such as melanoma, head and neck, liver or kidney cancer. The chain employs TRBV11-2 and TRBJ2-7; tentatively, D is TRBD1 (5 bases). The specimen comprised CD4+ or CD8+ T cells sorted from blood, sampled in a trial of the OX40 agonist ivuxolimab. The CDR3 reads CASSHGQAYEQYF. In DNA form, the CDR3 reads TGTGCCAGCAGCCACGGACAAGCCTACGAGCAGTACTTC.